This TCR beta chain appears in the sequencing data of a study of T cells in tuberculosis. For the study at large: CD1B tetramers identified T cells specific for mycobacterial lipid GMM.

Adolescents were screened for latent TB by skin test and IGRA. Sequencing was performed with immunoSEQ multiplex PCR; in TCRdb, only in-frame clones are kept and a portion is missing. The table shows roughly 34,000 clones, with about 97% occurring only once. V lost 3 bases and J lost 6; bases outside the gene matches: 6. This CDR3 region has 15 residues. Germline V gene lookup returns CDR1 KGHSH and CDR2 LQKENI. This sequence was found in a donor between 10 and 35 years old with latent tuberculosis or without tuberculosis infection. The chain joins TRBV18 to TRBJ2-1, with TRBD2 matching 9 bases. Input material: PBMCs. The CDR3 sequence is CASSPSTSGINEQFF. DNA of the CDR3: TGTGCCAGCTCACCTTCGACTAGCGGAATCAATGAGCAGTTCTTC.